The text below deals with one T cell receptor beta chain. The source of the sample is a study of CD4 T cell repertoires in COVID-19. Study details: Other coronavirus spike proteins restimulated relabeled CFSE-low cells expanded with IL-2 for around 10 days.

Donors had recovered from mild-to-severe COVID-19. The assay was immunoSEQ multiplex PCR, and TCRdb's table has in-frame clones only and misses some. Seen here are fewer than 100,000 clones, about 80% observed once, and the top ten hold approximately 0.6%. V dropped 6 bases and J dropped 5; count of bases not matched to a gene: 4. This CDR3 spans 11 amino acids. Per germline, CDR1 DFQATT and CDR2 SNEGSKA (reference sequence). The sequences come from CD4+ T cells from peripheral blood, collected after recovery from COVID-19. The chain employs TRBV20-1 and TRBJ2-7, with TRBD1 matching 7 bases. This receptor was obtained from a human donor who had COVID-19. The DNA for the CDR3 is TGCAGTGCGGAGCAGGGGGACGAGCAGTACTTC. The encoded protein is CSAEQGDEQYF.